The 12 T cell receptor beta chains listed next were all sequenced from one sample in a study of T cell responses to AZD1222 COVID-19 vaccine. Only in-frame clones appear in the TCRdb table, and some are missing; sequencing was by immunoSEQ multiplex PCR. The profile shows about 150,000 clones, approximately 94% of them singletons. Sequencing used peripheral blood, obtained on day 0 of AZD1222 vaccination. The receptor set was obtained from an adult in good health.

Only a few counts were recorded for this clone. V gene TRBV5-4 combines with J gene TRBJ2-7; D gene ambiguous. Germline assignment: CDR1 SGHNT and CDR2 YYREEE (reference sequence). With 1 base removed from V and 4 bases from J, the gap between germline ends came to 6 bases. This CDR3 is 12 amino acids long. The CDR3 nucleotides read TGTGCCAGCAGCTTGTTTGGTTACGAGCAGTACTTC. As protein: CASSLFGYEQYF. Full variable domain (missing parts from reference TRBV5-4 and TRBJ2-7): ETGVTQSPTHLIKTRGQQVTLRCSSQSGHNTVSWYQQALGQGPQFIFQYYREEENGRGNFPPRFSGLQFPNYSSELNVNALELDDSALYLCASSLFGYEQYFGPGTRLTVT.

The chain employs TRBV28 and TRBJ2-3; tentative D call: TRBD2 (5 bases). The CDR3 consists of 16 residues. Germline loops: CDR1 MDHEN, CDR2 SYDVKM. V was cut by 5 bases and J by 1 base, with 16 bases left in between. The CDR3 DNA sequence: TGTGCCAGCAGTGCCGTAACTAGAGCTGGCACAGATACGCAGTATTTT. It encodes CASSAVTRAGTDTQYF.

This chain links TRBV27 with TRBJ2-6, with D uncertain. V was clipped by 6 bases and J by 0 bases, with 18 bases between them. This CDR3 has 18 amino acids. The germline gives CDR1 MNHEY, CDR2 SMNVEV (reference sequence). CDR3 bases: TGTGCCAGCAGGGAACCGGGTTCCGACCCCTCTGGGGCCAACGTCCTGACTTTC. Encoded protein: CASREPGSDPSGANVLTF. Filled out from reference TRBV27 and TRBJ2-6, the complete variable domain reads EAQVTQNPRYLITVTGKKLTVTCSQNMNHEYMSWYRQDPGLGLRQIYYSMNVEVTDKGDVPEGYKVSRKEKRNFPLILESPSPNQTSLYFCASREPGSDPSGANVLTFGAGSRLTVL.

V usage is TRBV7-9 and J usage is TRBJ2-5, with unresolved D. V lost 3 bases and J 5 bases, leaving 7 bases between the germline ends. CDR1 SEHNR and CDR2 FQNEAQ come from the germline V gene (reference sequence). The length of the CDR3 is 12 residues. The CDR3 is CASSFPGETQYF. The DNA for the CDR3 is TGTGCCAGCAGCTTCCCCGGGGAGACCCAGTACTTC.

This chain uses TRBV18 with TRBJ1-1; no definite D call. Germline-derived CDR1 and CDR2 are KGHSH and LQKENI. The V end was cut by 2 bases, the J end by 8 bases, with 6 bases between. This CDR3 has 11 amino acids. CDR3 residues: CASSPDREAFF. In DNA form, the CDR3 reads TGTGCCAGCTCACCAGACCGAGAAGCTTTCTTT.

This chain connects TRBV27 to TRBJ1-2; a weak D match, TRBD1 (5 bases). CDR3 length: 11 residues. The V end lost 6 bases, the J end lost 8 bases, and 10 bases lay between the germline ends. Germline lookup yields CDR1 MNHEY and CDR2 SMNVEV (reference sequence). CDR3 sequence reads: CASSPGKGYTF. The CDR3 nucleotides read TGTGCCAGCAGCCCAGGGAAAGGCTACACCTTC.

J is TRBJ1-1 and V is TRBV13; D is uncertain. Germline V gene sequence: CDR1 PRHDT, CDR2 FYEKMQ (reference sequence). The CDR3 length is 12 residues. V was clipped by 4 bases and J by 1 base, with 4 bases between them. CDR3 nucleotide sequence: TGTGCCAGCAGCTCACAGAACACTGAAGCTTTCTTT. This gives the protein CASSSQNTEAFF.

This chain joins TRBV5-1 and TRBJ1-2; the D is unclear. V lost 0 bases, J lost 4 bases, and 7 bases lay in between. The CDR3 spans 13 residues. Germline V gene lookup returns CDR1 SGHRS and CDR2 YFSETQ. CDR3 DNA: TGCGCCAGCAGCTTGGAGGGCGGCTATGGCTACACCTTC. Protein: CASSLEGGYGYTF.

The chain is built from TRBV27 and TRBJ2-5, with 9 bases aligning to TRBD2. The CDR3 is 16 amino acids. Germline CDR1 MNHEY, CDR2 SMNVEV (reference sequence). Trimming took 5 bases from V and 5 from J; bases not matched to a gene: 12. CDR3 DNA: TGTGCCAGCAGTATTGAGGGGCGGGGGGGCATTGAGACCCAGTACTTC. Its protein product is CASSIEGRGGIETQYF.

The rearrangement uses TRBV6-2 or TRBV6-3 and TRBJ1-6; possible D gene TRBD1, 6 bases. V gave up 6 bases and J gave up 7 bases, with 16 bases separating them. CDR1 and CDR2 (germline): MNHEY, SVGEGT. The CDR3 length is 15 residues. The CDR3 reads CASSPTGRENSPLHF. The CDR3 coding sequence is TGTGCCAGCAGCCCGACAGGACGTGAGAATTCACCCCTCCACTTT.

The chain uses TRBV5-6 and TRBJ2-7, with TRBD2 as a possible D gene (6 bases). The CDR3 loop spans 14 amino acids. Germline assignment: CDR1 SGHDT and CDR2 YYEEEE. The ends were cut back, 2 bases at V and 2 bases at J, with 11 bases in the middle. The CDR3 is CASSFGGRAYEQYF. CDR3 in DNA: TGTGCCAGCAGCTTCGGGGGTCGCGCCTACGAGCAGTACTTC.

The chain employs TRBV3-1 (or the pseudogene TRBV3-2) and TRBJ2-1; 10 positions match TRBD2. Germline trimming cut 4 bases from V and 1 base from J; bases unmatched to any gene: 10. This CDR3 is 18 amino acids long. From germline, CDR1 is LGHDT and CDR2 YNNKEL (reference sequence). The DNA for the CDR3 is TGTGCCAGCAGCCCCACGAGCGGGGGGGCCCGGTCCTACAATGAGCAGTTCTTC. Its protein is CASSPTSGGARSYNEQFF.